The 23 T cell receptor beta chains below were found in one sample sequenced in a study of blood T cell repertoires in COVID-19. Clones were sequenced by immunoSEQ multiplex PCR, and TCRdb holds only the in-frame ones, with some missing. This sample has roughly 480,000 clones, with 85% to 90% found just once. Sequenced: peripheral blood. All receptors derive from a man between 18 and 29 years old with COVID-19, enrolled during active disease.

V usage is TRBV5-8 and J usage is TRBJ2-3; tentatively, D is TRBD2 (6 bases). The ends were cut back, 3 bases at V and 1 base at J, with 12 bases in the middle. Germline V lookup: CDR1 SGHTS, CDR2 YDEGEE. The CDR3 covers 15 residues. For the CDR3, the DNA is TGTGCCAGCAGCTCCCGACTAGGGGGCACAGATACGCAGTATTTT. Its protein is CASSSRLGGTDTQYF.

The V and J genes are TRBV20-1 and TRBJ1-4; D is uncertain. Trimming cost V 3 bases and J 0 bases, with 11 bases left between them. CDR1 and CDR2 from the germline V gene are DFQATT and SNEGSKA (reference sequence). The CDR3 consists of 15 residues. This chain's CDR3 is CSASRSIATNEKLFF. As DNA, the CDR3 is TGCAGTGCTAGTAGATCTATTGCAACTAATGAAAAACTGTTTTTT.

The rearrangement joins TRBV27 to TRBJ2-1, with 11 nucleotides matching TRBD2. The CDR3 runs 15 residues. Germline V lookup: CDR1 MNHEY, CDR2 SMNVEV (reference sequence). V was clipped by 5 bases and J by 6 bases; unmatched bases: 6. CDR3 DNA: TGTGCCAGCAGTATGACTAGCGGGACTTCCAATGAGCAGTTCTTC. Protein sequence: CASSMTSGTSNEQFF.

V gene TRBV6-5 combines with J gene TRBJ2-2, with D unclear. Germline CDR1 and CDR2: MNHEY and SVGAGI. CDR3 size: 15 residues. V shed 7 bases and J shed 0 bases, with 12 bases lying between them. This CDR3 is CASIGGGANTGELFF. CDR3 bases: TGTGCCAGCATTGGTGGCGGCGCGAACACCGGGGAGCTGTTTTTT.

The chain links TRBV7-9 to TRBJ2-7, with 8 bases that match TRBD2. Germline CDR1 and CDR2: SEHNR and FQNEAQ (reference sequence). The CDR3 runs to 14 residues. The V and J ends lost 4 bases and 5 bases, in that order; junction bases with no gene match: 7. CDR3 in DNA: TGTGCCAGCAGCTCAGCGGGAGTTAGGGACGAGCAGTACTTC. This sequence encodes CASSSAGVRDEQYF.

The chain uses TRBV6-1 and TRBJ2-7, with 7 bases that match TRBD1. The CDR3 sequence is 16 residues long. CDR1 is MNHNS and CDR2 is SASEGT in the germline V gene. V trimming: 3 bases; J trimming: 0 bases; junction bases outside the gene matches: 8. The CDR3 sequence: CASSDHAGGSSYEQYF. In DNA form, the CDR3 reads TGTGCCAGCAGTGACCATGCAGGGGGTAGCTCCTACGAGCAGTACTTC.

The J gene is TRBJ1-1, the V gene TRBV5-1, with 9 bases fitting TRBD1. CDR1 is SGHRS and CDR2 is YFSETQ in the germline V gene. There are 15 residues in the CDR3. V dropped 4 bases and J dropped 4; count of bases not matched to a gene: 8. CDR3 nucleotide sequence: TGCGCCAGCAGCGCAACAGGGGGCGCGATCACTGAAGCTTTCTTT. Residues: CASSATGGAITEAFF.

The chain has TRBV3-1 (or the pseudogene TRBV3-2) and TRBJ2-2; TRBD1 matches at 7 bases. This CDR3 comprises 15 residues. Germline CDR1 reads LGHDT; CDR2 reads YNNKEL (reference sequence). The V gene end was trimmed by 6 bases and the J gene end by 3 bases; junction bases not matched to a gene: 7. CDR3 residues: CASSPGTADTGELFF. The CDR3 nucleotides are TGTGCCAGCAGTCCCGGGACAGCAGACACCGGGGAGCTGTTTTTT.

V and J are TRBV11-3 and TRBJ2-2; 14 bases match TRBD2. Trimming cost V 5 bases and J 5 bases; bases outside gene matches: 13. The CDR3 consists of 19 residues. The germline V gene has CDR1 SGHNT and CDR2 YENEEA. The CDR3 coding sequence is TGTGCCAGCAGCCCTGGACTAGCGGGAGGTTACGTGGCGACCGGGGAGCTGTTTTTT. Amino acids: CASSPGLAGGYVATGELFF.

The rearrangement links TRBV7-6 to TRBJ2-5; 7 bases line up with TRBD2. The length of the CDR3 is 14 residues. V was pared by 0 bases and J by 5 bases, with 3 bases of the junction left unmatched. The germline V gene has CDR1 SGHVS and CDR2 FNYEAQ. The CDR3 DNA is TGTGCCAGCAGCTTAGCTCTAGCGGTGGAGACCCAGTACTTC. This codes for CASSLALAVETQYF.

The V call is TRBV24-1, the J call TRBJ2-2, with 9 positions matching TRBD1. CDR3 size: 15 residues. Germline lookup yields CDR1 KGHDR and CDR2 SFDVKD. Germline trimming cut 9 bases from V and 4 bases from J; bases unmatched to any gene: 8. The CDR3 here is CATGGTGFSTGELFF. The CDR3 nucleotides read TGTGCCACCGGAGGGACAGGGTTTAGCACCGGGGAGCTGTTTTTT.

This CDR3 reads CASSLQGSTDTQYF. CDR3 in DNA: TGTGCCAGCAGTTTGCAGGGAAGCACAGATACGCAGTATTTT. The rearrangement uses TRBV2 and TRBJ2-3, with D possibly being TRBD1 (5 bases). Germline V gene lookup returns CDR1 SNHLY and CDR2 FYNNEI. This CDR3 spans 14 amino acids. Trimming left V 5 bases short and J 0 bases short, with 9 bases between.

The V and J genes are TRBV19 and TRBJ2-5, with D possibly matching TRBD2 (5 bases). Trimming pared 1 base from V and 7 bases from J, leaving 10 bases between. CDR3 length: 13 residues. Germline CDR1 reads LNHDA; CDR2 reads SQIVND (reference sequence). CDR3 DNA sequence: TGTGCCAGTAGTATAGCGGGAATGGGGACCCAGTACTTC. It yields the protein CASSIAGMGTQYF.

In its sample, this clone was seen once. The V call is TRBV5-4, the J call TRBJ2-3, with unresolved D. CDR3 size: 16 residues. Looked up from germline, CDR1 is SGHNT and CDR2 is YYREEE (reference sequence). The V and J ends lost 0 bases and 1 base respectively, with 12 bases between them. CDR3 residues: CASSLGLERGTDTQYF. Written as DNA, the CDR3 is TGTGCCAGCAGCTTGGGGCTAGAGAGAGGCACAGATACGCAGTATTTT.

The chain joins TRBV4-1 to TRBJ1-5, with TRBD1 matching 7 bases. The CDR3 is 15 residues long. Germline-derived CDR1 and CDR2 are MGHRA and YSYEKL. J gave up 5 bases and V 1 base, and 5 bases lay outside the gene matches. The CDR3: CASSQGTGGYQPQHF. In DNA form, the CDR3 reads TGCGCCAGCAGCCAAGGGACAGGAGGCTATCAGCCCCAGCATTTT.

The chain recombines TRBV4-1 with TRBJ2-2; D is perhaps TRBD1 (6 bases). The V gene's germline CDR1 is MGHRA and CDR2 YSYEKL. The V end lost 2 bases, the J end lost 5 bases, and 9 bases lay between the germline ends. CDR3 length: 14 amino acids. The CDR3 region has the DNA TGCGCCAGCAGCCAATCCAGGGGAACCGGGGAGCTGTTTTTT. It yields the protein CASSQSRGTGELFF.

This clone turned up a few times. This chain's CDR3 is CASSRMPGTGNQPQHF. The CDR3 nucleotides are TGTGCCAGCAGTCGCATGCCAGGGACAGGCAATCAGCCCCAGCATTTT. V and J are TRBV5-4 and TRBJ1-5; TRBD1 agrees at 7 bases. After removal of 5 bases from V and 2 bases from J, the junction contained 10 bases not matched to a gene. Germline-derived CDR1 and CDR2 are SGHNT and YYREEE (reference sequence). The CDR3 spans 16 residues. Together with reference TRBV5-4 and TRBJ1-5, the CDR3 gives the full variable domain: ETGVTQSPTHLIKTRGQQVTLRCSSQSGHNTVSWYQQALGQGPQFIFQYYREEENGRGNFPPRFSGLQFPNYSSELNVNALELDDSALYLCASSRMPGTGNQPQHFGDGTRLSIL.

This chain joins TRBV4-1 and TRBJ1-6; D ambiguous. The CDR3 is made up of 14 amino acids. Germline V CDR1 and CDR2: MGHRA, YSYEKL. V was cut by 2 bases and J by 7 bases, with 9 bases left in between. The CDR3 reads CASSQLPGNSPLHF. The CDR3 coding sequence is TGCGCCAGCAGCCAATTGCCGGGAAATTCACCCCTCCACTTT.

The CDR3 loop is CASSARPGREKLFF. DNA for the CDR3: TGTGCCAGCAGCGCGCGTCCAGGTAGAGAAAAACTGTTTTTT. The chain employs TRBV5-5 and TRBJ1-4; D is uncertain. This CDR3 comprises 14 residues. CDR1 SGHKS and CDR2 YYEKEE come from the germline V gene (reference sequence). V shed 4 bases and J shed 8 bases, with 15 bases lying between them.

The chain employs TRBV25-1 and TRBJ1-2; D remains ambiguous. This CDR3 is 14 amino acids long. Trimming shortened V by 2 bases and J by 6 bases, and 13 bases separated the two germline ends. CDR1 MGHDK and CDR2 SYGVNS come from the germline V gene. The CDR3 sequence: CASSEHSTVNGYTF. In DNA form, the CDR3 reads TGTGCCAGCAGTGAACATTCTACAGTGAATGGCTACACCTTC.

Here the CDR3 reads CASQEDRGTYEQYF. The DNA for the CDR3 is TGTGCCAGTCAAGAGGACAGGGGAACCTACGAGCAGTACTTC. The rearrangement uses TRBV27 and TRBJ2-7; 9 positions agree with TRBD1. The CDR3 length is 14 residues. CDR1 is MNHEY and CDR2 is SMNVEV in the germline V gene (reference sequence). With 9 bases clipped from V and 2 bases from J, the junction kept 8 bases outside the gene matches.

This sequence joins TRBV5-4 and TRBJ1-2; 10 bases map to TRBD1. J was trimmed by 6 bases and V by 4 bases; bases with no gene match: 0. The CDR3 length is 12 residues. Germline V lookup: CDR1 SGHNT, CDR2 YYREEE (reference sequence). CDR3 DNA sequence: TGTGCCAGCAGCGGGACAGGGGATGGCTACACCTTC. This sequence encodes CASSGTGDGYTF.

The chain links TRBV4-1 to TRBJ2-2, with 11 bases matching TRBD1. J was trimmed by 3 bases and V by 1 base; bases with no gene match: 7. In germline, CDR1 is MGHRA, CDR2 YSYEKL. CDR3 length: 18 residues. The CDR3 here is CASSQGRGQGAYTGELFF. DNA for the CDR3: TGCGCCAGCAGCCAAGGGAGAGGACAGGGGGCCTACACCGGGGAGCTGTTTTTT.